This entry lists 21 T cell receptor beta chains sequenced from one sample in a study of human T cells and chemical hapten exposure listed by TCRdb under 2021. The method behind the library was RACE. TCRdb names NextSeq 500 as the instrument used. TCRdb passed the public sequencing reads through fastp at Q25 and MiXCR, retaining productive beta sequences. Each entry merges the rows of one CDR3 protein and shows their most common DNA and genes. This sample comprises around 360,000 distinct CDR3 sequences, 6% to 7% of them detected only once. The top ten constitute under 7% of the sample. The intended sense of this specimen's time point label: patch test 2, 6 weeks after DPC sensitization. In the paper's terms, the treatment or condition label means: therapeutic diphenylcyclopropenone sensitization with weekly scalp DPC. The material sequenced was whole blood, taken in connection with sensitization to the hapten diphenylcyclopropenone (DPC). The receptors shown here come from a woman aged 18 to 35 with alopecia areata. Some clones in this sample may be carry-over from other donors' samples.

The V gene is TRBV4-1, the J gene TRBJ1-4; maybe TRBD1 (5 bases). Between the trimmed V and J ends, which lost 2 bases and 7 bases, there was a span of 11 bases. Germline-derived CDR1 and CDR2 are MGHRA and YSYEKL. This CDR3 has 14 amino acids. The DNA of the CDR3 is TGCGCCAGCAGCCAACAGACGAGGGGTGAAAAACTGTTTTTT. Amino acid sequence: CASSQQTRGEKLFF.

This clonotype was seen at least ten times. The genes are TRBV20-1 and TRBJ1-2; 11 nucleotides align to TRBD1. The V segment lost 5 bases and the J segment 4 bases; nucleotides outside the gene matches: 9. Germline-derived CDR1 and CDR2 are DFQATT and SNEGSKA (reference sequence). CDR3 length: 15 amino acids. The CDR3 spells CSAPVDGTGGYGYTF. The DNA for the CDR3 is TGCAGTGCTCCAGTTGACGGGACAGGGGGCTATGGCTACACCTTC.

This clonotype has a handful of counts. The chain uses TRBV7-6 and TRBJ1-3; tentative D call: TRBD1 (6 bases). Per germline, CDR1 SGHVS and CDR2 FNYEAQ. The CDR3 has 16 amino acids. V lost 4 bases, J lost 1 base, and 14 bases lay in between. In DNA form, the CDR3 reads TGTGCCAGCAGCTCACAGGGTCCCGAATCTGGAAACACCATATATTTT. Translated, it gives CASSSQGPESGNTIYF.

The chain recombines TRBV5-1 with TRBJ2-3; 7 nucleotides line up with TRBD1. The V gene's germline CDR1 is SGHRS and CDR2 YFSETQ. The ends lost 3 bases at V and 5 bases at J; junction bases unmatched: 9. The length of the CDR3 is 15 residues. CDR3 protein: CASSSDRVKRDTQYF. CDR3 nucleotides: TGCGCCAGCAGCTCCGACAGGGTCAAGAGAGATACGCAGTATTTT.

This clonotype was seen many times. The rearrangement uses TRBV7-9 and TRBJ1-2; possible D gene TRBD1, 5 bases. Trimming shortened V by 5 bases and J by 4 bases, and 14 bases separated the two germline ends. From germline, CDR1 is SEHNR and CDR2 FQNEAQ (reference sequence). The CDR3 length is 14 residues. Here the CDR3 reads CASSRGRVIYGYTF. The CDR3 nucleotides read TGTGCCAGCAGCCGCGGCAGGGTAATCTATGGCTACACCTTC.

This clonotype has at least ten counts. The chain combines TRBV6-5 with TRBJ1-2; D is perhaps TRBD1 (5 bases). Germline-derived CDR1 and CDR2 are MNHEY and SVGAGI. With 5 bases removed from V and 3 bases from J, the gap between germline ends came to 16 bases. CDR3 length: 15 residues. The chain's CDR3 is CASSPQIGVDYGYTF. The CDR3 bases are TGTGCCAGCAGTCCTCAAATAGGGGTGGACTATGGCTACACCTTC.

This clonotype was detected many times. The chain has TRBV7-8 and TRBJ2-3; TRBD1 matches at 8 bases. V lost 4 bases and J lost 1; bases outside the gene matches: 4. The germline V gene encodes CDR1 SGHVS and CDR2 FQNEAQ. This CDR3 is built from 15 residues. The CDR3 DNA reads TGTGCCAGCAGCTCAATGACAGGGGGCACAGATACGCAGTATTTT. This sequence encodes CASSSMTGGTDTQYF.

This clonotype was recorded at least ten times. The rearrangement joins TRBV12-3 or TRBV12-4 to TRBJ1-6; D perhaps matches TRBD1 (6 bases). V was clipped by 4 bases and J by 7 bases, with 14 bases between them. CDR3 length: 15 residues. The DNA of the CDR3 is TGTGCCAGCAGTTATACGACAGGTGGAAATTCACCCCTCCACTTT. Translation: CASSYTTGGNSPLHF.

This clonotype was counted many times. The chain employs TRBV5-5 and TRBJ1-5, with D hard to call. Germline CDR1 and CDR2: SGHKS and YYEKEE (reference sequence). CDR3 size: 15 residues. Trimming pared 0 bases from V and 3 bases from J, leaving 10 bases between. This CDR3 reads CASSLARHVNQPQHF. CDR3 DNA sequence: TGTGCCAGCAGCTTGGCAAGACACGTCAATCAGCCCCAGCATTTT. Using reference TRBV5-5 and TRBJ1-5 for the parts outside the CDR3, the full variable domain is DAGVTQSPTHLIKTRGQQVTLRCSPISGHKSVSWYQQVLGQGPQFIFQYYEKEERGRGNFPDRFSARQFPNYSSELNVNALLLGDSALYLCASSLARHVNQPQHFGDGTRLSIL.

This clonotype was picked up many times. V and J are TRBV10-3 and TRBJ2-4, with 8 bases lining up with TRBD1. Germline V gives CDR1 ENHRY, CDR2 SYGVKD. The CDR3 is 14 amino acids. The V gene end was trimmed by 4 bases and the J gene end by 6 bases; junction bases not matched to a gene: 5. CDR3 in DNA: TGTGCCATCAGTGGTCAGGGGGCGAGAAACATTCAGTACTTC. This gives the protein CAISGQGARNIQYF.

There are a few counts of this clonotype. The V gene is TRBV5-6, the J gene TRBJ2-3; D uncertain. The CDR3 sequence is 14 residues long. The V gene lost 2 bases and the J gene lost 2 bases, with 9 bases spanning the gap. Germline V CDR1 and CDR2: SGHDT, YYEEEE. For the CDR3, the DNA is TGTGCCAGCAGCTTCGAACGAATCACAGATACGCAGTATTTT. Translation gives CASSFERITDTQYF.

The rearrangement joins TRBV5-6 to TRBJ1-1; possible D gene TRBD1, 5 bases. The CDR3 is 15 residues long. Germline V CDR1 and CDR2: SGHDT, YYEEEE. The V end was cut by 0 bases, the J end by 8 bases, with 17 bases between. For the CDR3, the DNA is TGTGCCAGCAGCTTGGGTATGGGGGGTAAGTCCGAAGCTTTCTTT. Its translation: CASSLGMGGKSEAFF.

The CDR3 sequence: CASSPTGGRSYNEQFF. In DNA, the CDR3 is TGTGCCAGCTCACCTACAGGGGGAAGGTCCTACAATGAGCAGTTCTTC. The chain is built from TRBV18 and TRBJ2-1; 8 bases agree with TRBD1. The CDR3 is 16 residues long. Germline trimming cut 3 bases from V and 1 base from J; bases unmatched to any gene: 5. Germline lookup yields CDR1 KGHSH and CDR2 LQKENI.

The genes are TRBV15 and TRBJ2-7; TRBD2 matches 8 bases. The ends lost 5 bases at V and 0 bases at J; junction bases unmatched: 21. This CDR3 is built from 20 residues. The germline V gene has CDR1 LNHNV and CDR2 YYDKDF (reference sequence). CDR3 residues: CATSGSGGDTRTKISYEQYF. The CDR3 DNA sequence: TGTGCCACCAGCGGCTCCGGGGGGGACACCCGGACTAAAATCTCCTACGAGCAGTACTTC. The complete variable domain, with remaining parts taken from reference TRBV15 and TRBJ2-7, reads DAMVIQNPRYQVTQFGKPVTLSCSQTLNHNVMYWYQQKSSQAPKLLFHYYDKDFNNEADTPDNFQSRRPNTSFCFLDIRSPGLGDTAMYLCATSGSGGDTRTKISYEQYFGPGTRLTVT.

This clonotype was counted at least ten times. The CDR3 protein is CASSDSPSGGTDTQYF. CDR3 DNA sequence: TGCGCCAGCAGCGATTCCCCTAGCGGGGGCACAGATACGCAGTATTTT. The rearrangement links TRBV5-1 to TRBJ2-3, with 9 nucleotides matching TRBD2. The CDR3 consists of 16 residues. Germline assignment: CDR1 SGHRS and CDR2 YFSETQ. With V trimmed by 4 bases and J by 1 base, 7 bases remained unmatched. Looking up the rest from reference TRBV5-1 and TRBJ2-3 gives the full variable domain: KAGVTQTPRYLIKTRGQQVTLSCSPISGHRSVSWYQQTPGQGLQFLFEYFSETQRNKGNFPGRFSGRQFSNSRSEMNVSTLELGDSALYLCASSDSPSGGTDTQYFGPGTRLTVL.

This clonotype was recorded a few times. The chain links TRBV2 to TRBJ1-1; D remains unclear. In germline, CDR1 is SNHLY, CDR2 FYNNEI. Trimming took 1 base from V and 0 from J, leaving 12 bases between them. This CDR3 has 16 amino acids. The CDR3 loop is CASSEVTVQMNTEAFF. The CDR3 nucleotides read TGTGCCAGCAGTGAAGTTACAGTCCAAATGAACACTGAAGCTTTCTTT.

This chain links TRBV27 with TRBJ2-1, with D perhaps matching TRBD1 or TRBD2 (5 bases each). CDR3 length: 16 amino acids. The V end was cut by 4 bases, the J end by 7 bases, with 20 bases between. Germline CDR1 MNHEY, CDR2 SMNVEV (reference sequence). CDR3: CASSSPYPGWGNEQFF. DNA of the CDR3: TGTGCCAGCAGTTCCCCATACCCGGGATGGGGGAATGAGCAGTTCTTC.

The V call is TRBV20-1, the J call TRBJ1-6, with unresolved D. Trimming removed 0 bases at V and 1 base at J, with 13 bases between. Germline V gives CDR1 DFQATT, CDR2 SNEGSKA (reference sequence). This CDR3 region has 17 residues. Here the CDR3 reads CSARDREAGSYNSPLHF. The CDR3 DNA reads TGCAGTGCTAGAGATCGGGAGGCAGGATCCTATAATTCACCCCTCCACTTT.

The chain recombines TRBV2 with TRBJ1-1; D remains unclear. This CDR3 is 14 amino acids long. V was shortened by 9 bases and J by 11 bases, with 25 bases between the two germline ends. Germline lookup yields CDR1 SNHLY and CDR2 FYNNEI. The CDR3 nucleotides are TGTGCCAGTCGGGAACGGTTTTTAACACTGAAGGCTTTCTTT. This sequence encodes CASRERFLTLKAFF.

The J gene is TRBJ2-1, the V gene TRBV14; D might be TRBD1 (6 bases). The CDR3 runs 15 residues. V lost 3 bases to trimming and J lost 4 bases, with 13 bases between them. The germline CDR1 and CDR2 sequences are SGHDN and FVKESK. This CDR3 is CASSQGPGVYNEQFF. The CDR3 DNA reads as TGTGCCAGCAGCCAGGGCCCAGGGGTGTACAATGAGCAGTTCTTC.

This clonotype was found a few times. This chain's CDR3 is CASSTMGEDGYTF. The CDR3 DNA reads as TGTGCCAGCAGCACCATGGGAGAGGATGGCTACACCTTC. The rearrangement uses TRBV28 and TRBJ1-2; no clear D. CDR1 is MDHEN, CDR2 SYDVKM, per germline. The V and J ends lost 6 bases and 6 bases respectively, with 14 bases between them. CDR3 length equals 13 residues.